Shown below are 21 T cell receptor beta chains from a single sample sequenced in a study of Graves' ophthalmopathy and Graves' hyperthyroidism. Using RNA transcripts, the TCR beta CDR3 regions were amplified. Following a first-round RT-PCR that used HTBI primers, a second-round multiplex PCR was carried out. MiXCR, applied by TCRdb to the multiplex PCR reads, yields one record per CDR3 protein. The sample consists of over a million distinct CDR3 sequences, about 38% of them appearing once. Input material: peripheral blood or thyroid tissue (not recorded which). The receptors here all came from an adult man with Graves' hyperthyroidism.

V gene TRBV2 combines with J gene TRBJ2-5; D could derive from TRBD1 or TRBD2 (5 bases each). Per germline, CDR1 SNHLY and CDR2 FYNNEI. The CDR3 covers 14 residues. V lost 4 bases to trimming and J lost 5 bases, with 14 bases between them. CDR3: CASSGDGPSETQYF. The CDR3, as DNA: TGTGCCAGCAGTGGGGACGGACCCTCGGAGACCCAGTACTTC.

The table lists this clonotype with a few counts. The junction departs from germline at one end; a sequencing error may be responsible. As DNA, the CDR3 is TGTGTCAGCAGCTTAGGTGGGCAGGGCACTCAGCCCCAGCATTTT. Translation: CVSSLGGQGTQPQHF. The rearrangement uses TRBV7-2 and TRBJ1-5; a weak D match, TRBD1 (5 bases). This CDR3 contains 15 residues. Germline V gene sequence: CDR1 SGHTA, CDR2 FQGNSA.

This clonotype was seen many times. Written as DNA, the CDR3 is TGTGCCATCAGTGAGTCGGACACCCATTCACCCCTCCACTTT. Encoded protein: CAISESDTHSPLHF. The genes are TRBV10-3 and TRBJ1-6, with D perhaps TRBD1 (5 bases). V lost 0 bases, J lost 8 bases, and 8 bases lay in between. The germline gives CDR1 ENHRY, CDR2 SYGVKD. CDR3 size: 14 residues.

In the case of this clonotype: Being one base from a much bigger clone, this may be a read error. The rearrangement uses TRBV20-1 and TRBJ1-4; D remains ambiguous. Germline CDR1 is DFQATT and CDR2 is SNEGSKA (reference sequence). The CDR3 covers 10 residues. Trimming shortened V by 3 bases and J by 16 bases, and 12 bases separated the two germline ends. CDR3 nucleotide sequence: TGCAGTGCTAGTTCCCAACGGGGGTTTTTT. It is translated as CSASSQRGFF.

The sample holds many counts of this clonotype. The V call is TRBV20-1, the J call TRBJ1-1; D may be TRBD1 (5 bases). Germline-derived CDR1 and CDR2 are DFQATT and SNEGSKA (reference sequence). The CDR3 is 14 residues long. Between the trimmed V and J ends, which lost 1 base and 1 base, there was a span of 10 bases. The CDR3 bases are TGCAGTGCTAGAGCGTATGGGGCGAACACTGAAGCTTTCTTT. Translating it yields CSARAYGANTEAFF.

The chain uses TRBV7-9 and TRBJ1-1, with D hard to call. The germline V gene has CDR1 SEHNR and CDR2 FQNEAQ (reference sequence). V was trimmed by 3 bases and J by 10 bases, leaving 9 bases between them. This CDR3 has 11 residues. CDR3 sequence (DNA): TGTGCCAGCAGCTTTTTCGCCGGAGCTTTCTTT. Translating gives CASSFFAGAFF.

This clonotype was counted at least ten times. The chain is built from TRBV7-9 and TRBJ1-1; D not certain. Germline V gene lookup returns CDR1 SEHNR and CDR2 FQNEAQ (reference sequence). V lost 8 bases to trimming and J lost 6 bases, with 13 bases between them. This CDR3 region has 12 residues. CDR3 in DNA: TGTGCCAGCCTTCGAAGTTTCGCTGAAGCTTTCTTT. Translated: CASLRSFAEAFF.

This clonotype was observed at least ten times. The gene calls are TRBV11-2 and TRBJ2-6; the D is unclear. The germline V gene has CDR1 SGHAT and CDR2 FQNNGV. V gave up 1 base and J gave up 0 bases, with 10 bases separating them. The CDR3 extends over 17 amino acids. In nucleotides, the CDR3 is TGTGCCAGCAGCTTAGTTACCCCAAGCTCTGGGGCCAACGTCCTGACTTTC. Amino acid sequence: CASSLVTPSSGANVLTF.

This clonotype has only a few counts. This chain links TRBV9 with TRBJ1-2; 12 bases align to TRBD1. The CDR3 is 15 residues long. CDR1 and CDR2 from the germline V gene are SGDLS and YYNGEE. V was pared by 3 bases and J by 3 bases, with 3 bases of the junction left unmatched. CDR3 DNA: TGTGCCAGCAGCGCCGGGACAGGGGGCGACTATGGCTACACCTTC. It yields the protein CASSAGTGGDYGYTF.

The sample holds many counts of this clonotype. The chain carries TRBV10-3 and TRBJ2-7, with TRBD1 matching over 9 bases. Germline CDR1 and CDR2: ENHRY and SYGVKD. This CDR3 comprises 18 residues. V shed 3 bases, J shed 3 bases, and the junction held 15 bases outside the gene matches. CDR3 nucleotides: TGTGCCATCAGTGAACCGGGACAGGGAATATCTAGGGGCTACGAGCAGTACTTC. Encoded protein: CAISEPGQGISRGYEQYF.

This clonotype has only a few counts. J is TRBJ1-1 and V is TRBV28; tentatively, D is TRBD1 (5 bases). V was cut by 8 bases and J by 0 bases, with 16 bases left in between. Germline CDR1 reads MDHEN; CDR2 reads SYDVKM. This CDR3 comprises 15 residues. The CDR3 region is CASHPGGRMNTEAFF. The DNA for the CDR3 is TGTGCCAGCCATCCGGGGGGACGGATGAACACTGAAGCTTTCTTT.

This clonotype has just a few counts. This rearrangement joins TRBV4-2 to TRBJ1-6; D unclear. The germline gives CDR1 LGHNA, CDR2 YNFKEQ. This CDR3 is built from 15 residues. The V gene lost 0 bases and the J gene lost 8 bases, with 11 bases spanning the gap. CDR3 in DNA: TGTGCCAGCAGCCAAGACAGTTTTCGCTATTCACCCCTCCACTTT. Amino acid sequence: CASSQDSFRYSPLHF.

The sample holds many counts of this clonotype. This sequence joins TRBV7-9 and TRBJ1-1; 7 bases agree with TRBD1. Germline V gives CDR1 SEHNR, CDR2 FQNEAQ (reference sequence). The junction had 4 bases not matched to a gene; V was cut back by 5 bases and J by 7 bases. The CDR3 totals 12 residues. The CDR3 nucleotides read TGTGCCAGCAGCGGCGGGACAGATGAAGCTTTCTTT. Translation gives CASSGGTDEAFF.

V usage is TRBV13 and J usage is TRBJ2-5; the match to TRBD2 covers 8 bases. Germline CDR1 is PRHDT and CDR2 is FYEKMQ (reference sequence). The ends lost 5 bases at V and 1 base at J; junction bases unmatched: 12. This CDR3 region has 17 residues. CDR3 sequence: CASSPGGIAGTQETQYF. The CDR3 DNA follows: TGTGCCAGCAGCCCCGGCGGAATAGCGGGGACCCAAGAGACCCAGTACTTC. Looking up the rest from reference TRBV13 and TRBJ2-5 gives the full variable domain: AAGVIQSPRHLIKEKRETATLKCYPIPRHDTVYWYQQGPGQDPQFLISFYEKMQSDKGSIPDRFSAQQFSDYHSELNMSSLELGDSALYFCASSPGGIAGTQETQYFGPGTRLLVL.

V is TRBV2 and J is TRBJ1-5; 7 bases are a match to TRBD1. CDR1 and CDR2 (germline): SNHLY, FYNNEI. The CDR3 spans 14 residues. With 5 bases clipped from V and 5 bases from J, the junction kept 6 bases outside the gene matches. The CDR3 region has the DNA TGTGCCAGCAGTCCAGACAGGGAGGATCAGCCCCAGCATTTT. It encodes CASSPDREDQPQHF.

This chain joins TRBV25-1 and TRBJ1-5; weak D call: TRBD1 (6 bases). The CDR3 is 16 amino acids. V lost 6 bases, J lost 0 bases, and 15 bases lay in between. The V gene's germline CDR1 is MGHDK and CDR2 SYGVNS. CDR3 protein: CASRPGQFFSNQPQHF. In DNA, the CDR3 is TGTGCCAGCAGGCCCGGACAGTTCTTTAGCAATCAGCCCCAGCATTTT.

This clonotype was picked up one time. The V gene is TRBV20-1, the J gene TRBJ2-7, with 11 bases lining up with TRBD1. This CDR3 spans 12 amino acids. The V and J ends lost 3 bases and 6 bases, in that order; junction bases with no gene match: 1. From germline, CDR1 is DFQATT and CDR2 SNEGSKA (reference sequence). The CDR3 region is CSARDRGLEQYF. Written as DNA, the CDR3 is TGCAGTGCTAGGGACAGGGGGCTCGAGCAGTACTTC.

This clonotype was observed a handful of times. This chain links TRBV14 with TRBJ2-2, with D possibly matching TRBD2 (5 bases). The length of the CDR3 is 17 residues. V was trimmed by 3 bases and J by 2 bases, leaving 16 bases between them. Germline V gene lookup returns CDR1 SGHDN and CDR2 FVKESK. CDR3 amino acids: CASSQWGDLFNTGELFF. The CDR3 nucleotides read TGTGCCAGCAGCCAGTGGGGAGACTTGTTCAACACCGGGGAGCTGTTTTTT.

The chain is built from TRBV5-1 and TRBJ2-6, with D possibly being TRBD2 (5 bases). V lost 0 bases and J lost 0, with 10 bases in between. This CDR3 is 17 amino acids long. From germline, CDR1 is SGHRS and CDR2 YFSETQ. In DNA, the CDR3 is TGCGCCAGCAGCTTGGTCGTCGGGAACTCTGGGGCCAACGTCCTGACTTTC. Amino acids: CASSLVVGNSGANVLTF.

This clonotype was counted only a few times. The chain carries TRBV7-6 and TRBJ1-4, with a tentative D call TRBD1 (6 bases). Germline-derived CDR1 and CDR2 are SGHVS and FNYEAQ. The CDR3 consists of 16 residues. The V end lost 4 bases, the J end lost 8 bases, and 20 bases lay between the germline ends. CDR3 nucleotide sequence: TGTGCCAGCAGCTCCGAGAGGGGGACGACTGGCGAAAAACTGTTTTTT. Its translation is CASSSERGTTGEKLFF.

A remark on this clonotype: Sequence at one end of the junction differs from germline and may be a read error. The chain carries TRBV12-3 or TRBV12-4 and TRBJ2-2; no reliable D call. The length of the CDR3 is 15 residues. CDR3 loop: CTSSLSQTNTGELFF. The DNA for the CDR3 is TGTACCAGCAGTCTCAGCCAGACGAACACCGGGGAGCTGTTTTTT.